One TCR beta chain is described in this entry. Original analysis: Scientists estimated how many nucleated cells there were by amplifying reference gene primers. Data came from immunoSEQ multiplex PCR; TCRdb stores just in-frame clones and leaves some out. V and J calls and clone size come straight from that table; D and trimming were deduced from the DNA. The sample includes around 220,000 clones, 80% to 90% of them seen just once. Germline-derived CDR1 and CDR2 are MNHEY and SVGEGT. V lost 2 bases, J lost 4 bases, and 14 bases lay in between. The CDR3 spans 15 residues. The data are from a study of blood T cell repertoires in COVID-19. Turning to the study itself: Italy, Spain and the United States were the sources of the convalescent and acute COVID-19 samples. Nucleic acid was either cDNA or gDNA, and it came from T cells, B-cell-depleted T cells, or PBMCs.

The source material was peripheral blood. The chain combines TRBV6-2 or TRBV6-3 with TRBJ1-2; no clear D gene. The origin of this receptor is a woman aged 45-59 years with acute or convalescent COVID-19. CDR3: CASSYEGPYSYGYTF. Written as DNA, the CDR3 is TGTGCCAGCAGTTACGAGGGCCCTTATAGCTATGGCTACACCTTC.